Shown below are 16 T cell receptor beta chains from a single sample sequenced in a study of tissue T cells after allogeneic stem cell transplantation. Adult allogeneic hematopoietic cell transplant recipients with steroid-refractory graft-versus-host disease were prospectively enrolled for research autopsy. The assay was immunoSEQ multiplex PCR, and TCRdb's table has in-frame clones only and misses some. This sample has about 3,000 clones, with around 62% found just once. The sequencing used ascending colon tissue, collected at autopsy. The receptors stem from a male patient older than 55 with steroid-refractory graft-versus-host disease after an allogeneic stem cell transplant. Some T cells here may be from the graft donor.

The sample holds a few counts of this clone. The V call is TRBV5-8, the J call TRBJ2-7, with 10 bases that match TRBD1. CDR3 length: 13 amino acids. The junction had 5 bases not matched to a gene; V was cut back by 4 bases and J by 7 bases. Germline CDR1 SGHTS, CDR2 YDEGEE. The CDR3 DNA is TGTGCCAGCAGCATCGACAGGGGGCGTGAGCAGTACTTC. Protein product: CASSIDRGREQYF.

V is TRBV30 and J is TRBJ2-1, with 13 bases lining up with TRBD2. Germline trimming cut 7 bases from V and 2 bases from J; bases unmatched to any gene: 14. The V gene's germline CDR1 is GTSNPN and CDR2 SVGIG (reference sequence). The CDR3 has 18 amino acids. The CDR3 coding sequence is TGTGCCTCCCTCACACACCGGACTAGCGGGGGTCCCTACAATGAGCAGTTCTTC. Amino acid sequence: CASLTHRTSGGPYNEQFF.

J is TRBJ2-6 and V is TRBV7-2; D may be TRBD1 or TRBD2 (5 bases each). CDR1 and CDR2 from the germline V gene are SGHTA and FQGNSA. The V end lost 5 bases, the J end lost 0 bases, and 14 bases lay between the germline ends. This CDR3 has 17 residues. The CDR3, as DNA: TGTGCCAGCAGCCCCCGGGACGGGATCTCTGGGGCCAACGTCCTGACTTTC. This sequence encodes CASSPRDGISGANVLTF.

Points on this clone: One junction end does not reproduce the germline sequence, and a read error may be involved. The chain is built from TRBV7-7 and TRBJ1-4; 12 nucleotides line up with TRBD1. The CDR3 is made up of 15 amino acids. CDR1 is SSHAT, CDR2 FNYEAQ, per germline (reference sequence). CDR3 DNA sequence: TGTGCTAGCAGCCTCGGGACAGGGGGCGGTGAAAAACTGTTTTTT. This codes for CASSLGTGGGEKLFF.

Within the sample, this clone is large (0.1 to 1%). The J gene is TRBJ2-3, the V gene TRBV3-1 (or the pseudogene TRBV3-2); TRBD1 is a possible D gene (5 bases). This CDR3 comprises 15 residues. V gave up 2 bases and J gave up 2 bases, with 11 bases separating them. CDR1 and CDR2 from the germline V gene are LGHDT and YNNKEL (reference sequence). The CDR3 region has the DNA TGTGCCAGCAGCCAATTTCCCAGGGACACAGATACGCAGTATTTT. Encoded protein: CASSQFPRDTDTQYF.

This clone was counted between two and nine times. V is TRBV27 and J is TRBJ2-1; 8 bases match TRBD2. The CDR3 extends over 16 amino acids. J gave up 3 bases and V 5 bases, and 9 bases lay outside the gene matches. Germline CDR1 reads MNHEY; CDR2 reads SMNVEV (reference sequence). CDR3 bases: TGTGCCAGCAGTACTATCCCACTAGCGGTCTACAATGAGCAGTTCTTC. Protein product: CASSTIPLAVYNEQFF.

The chain combines TRBV7-2 with TRBJ2-4; 8 positions agree with TRBD1. Looked up from germline, CDR1 is SGHTA and CDR2 is FQGNSA. This CDR3 has 16 residues. V lost 5 bases and J lost 0; bases outside the gene matches: 6. The DNA for the CDR3 is TGTGCCAGCAGCCCACAGGGGGGCCTAGCCAAAAACATTCAGTACTTC. As protein: CASSPQGGLAKNIQYF. Combining the CDR3 with reference TRBV7-2 and TRBJ2-4 gives the whole variable domain GAGVSQSPSNKVTEKGKDVELRCDPISGHTALYWYRQSLGQGLEFLIYFQGNSAPDKSGLPSDRFSAERTGGSVSTLTIQRTQQEDSAVYLCASSPQGGLAKNIQYFGAGTRLSVL.

The chain has TRBV4-3 and TRBJ1-2; 7 bases match TRBD1. This CDR3 has 15 amino acids. Germline-derived CDR1 and CDR2 are LGHNA and YSLEER. V lost 1 base, J lost 4 bases, and 6 bases stayed unmatched. The CDR3 nucleotides are TGCGCCAGCAGCCAAGGTTATGGGACAGCCTATGGCTACACCTTC. As protein: CASSQGYGTAYGYTF.

V is TRBV18 and J is TRBJ2-7; D might be TRBD1 (5 bases). Trimming pared 2 bases from V and 7 bases from J, leaving 12 bases between. This CDR3 contains 13 residues. Germline CDR1 reads KGHSH; CDR2 reads LQKENI. CDR3 bases: TGTGCCAGCTCACCAAAAGGGGTATGGGAGCAGTACTTC. It is translated as CASSPKGVWEQYF.

Relative to its sample, this clone is medium-sized. The rearrangement links TRBV27 to TRBJ2-3; TRBD1 matches 7 bases. After removal of 2 bases from V and 0 bases from J, the junction contained 2 bases not matched to a gene. Germline lookup yields CDR1 MNHEY and CDR2 SMNVEV (reference sequence). This CDR3 is built from 15 residues. The DNA of the CDR3 is TGTGCCAGCAGTTTAAGGGGACAGAGCACAGATACGCAGTATTTT. It is translated as CASSLRGQSTDTQYF.

By proportion, this clone is medium-sized. The rearrangement joins TRBV23-1 to TRBJ2-4, with D unclear. TRBV23-1 carries the ORF label, with uncertain function. This CDR3 has 15 residues. The V end lost 3 bases, the J end lost 2 bases, and 11 bases lay between the germline ends. The CDR3 here is CASSQRTMTKNIQYF. The CDR3 nucleotides read TGCGCCAGCAGTCAGAGGACGATGACCAAAAACATTCAGTACTTC.

The J gene is TRBJ2-3, the V gene TRBV19; maybe TRBD2 (5 bases). The CDR3 totals 14 residues. The germline V gene encodes CDR1 LNHDA and CDR2 SQIVND (reference sequence). V was clipped by 10 bases and J by 3 bases, with 17 bases between them. This CDR3 is CATKRGWETDTQYF. The DNA for the CDR3 is TGTGCCACCAAACGGGGATGGGAGACAGATACGCAGTATTTT.

The chain combines TRBV6-4 with TRBJ2-2; D might be TRBD1 (5 bases). Trimming took off 5 bases at V and 2 bases at J, with 12 bases between the two ends. Germline CDR1 is MRHNA and CDR2 is SNTAGT. The CDR3 runs 15 residues. CDR3 in amino acids: CASSRDSLNTGELFF. In DNA, the CDR3 is TGTGCCAGCAGTCGTGACAGCCTCAACACCGGGGAGCTGTTTTTT.

The gene calls are TRBV10-3 and TRBJ1-2; the D is unclear. CDR1 is ENHRY and CDR2 is SYGVKD in the germline V gene. Trimming removed 2 bases from V and 8 bases from J, with 15 bases in between. The CDR3 covers 14 residues. The CDR3 bases are TGTGCCATCAGTGAGATGGCCGTCAGGAGCGGCTACACCTTC. Its protein product is CAISEMAVRSGYTF.

The gene calls are TRBV19 and TRBJ2-4; D perhaps matches TRBD1 (6 bases). The CDR3 runs to 14 residues. The germline V gene has CDR1 LNHDA and CDR2 SQIVND (reference sequence). V was trimmed by 6 bases and J by 1 base, leaving 10 bases between them. The CDR3 DNA follows: TGTGCCAGTAGCAGGGGAGCGGCCAAAAACATTCAGTACTTC. This gives the protein CASSRGAAKNIQYF.

The V gene is TRBV6-6, the J gene TRBJ2-5; 8 bases agree with TRBD2. The V segment lost 10 bases and the J segment 5 bases; nucleotides outside the gene matches: 12. Germline CDR1 and CDR2: MNHNY and SVGAGI (reference sequence). CDR3 length equals 14 residues. The DNA of the CDR3 is TGTGCCACCAACAACCGGGGGGGGGAGGAGACCCAGTACTTC. Translation gives CATNNRGGEETQYF.